Here is one TCR beta chain with its context. In TCRdb, the 5' RACE reads were re-called with MiXCR into one record per CDR3 protein. The repertoire has roughly 480,000 distinct CDR3 sequences, roughly 24% of them found once; the top ten carry around 3%. This sample is part of a study of identical twins. Germline V gene lookup returns CDR1 SGDLS and CDR2 YYNGEE. This CDR3 is 16 amino acids long. The V segment lost 2 bases and the J segment 6 bases; nucleotides outside the gene matches: 10. The same specimen was also included in a second study, on T cells expressing NK-cell markers.

The sequence came from a woman between 18 and 30 years old in good health. Material: CD4+ T cells sorted from blood. The J gene is TRBJ2-1, the V gene TRBV9; 8 positions match TRBD2. The CDR3 DNA reads TGTGCCAGCAGCGTCCGGGGGGGGCCAGGCTTCAATGAGCAGTTCTTC. Translating it yields CASSVRGGPGFNEQFF.